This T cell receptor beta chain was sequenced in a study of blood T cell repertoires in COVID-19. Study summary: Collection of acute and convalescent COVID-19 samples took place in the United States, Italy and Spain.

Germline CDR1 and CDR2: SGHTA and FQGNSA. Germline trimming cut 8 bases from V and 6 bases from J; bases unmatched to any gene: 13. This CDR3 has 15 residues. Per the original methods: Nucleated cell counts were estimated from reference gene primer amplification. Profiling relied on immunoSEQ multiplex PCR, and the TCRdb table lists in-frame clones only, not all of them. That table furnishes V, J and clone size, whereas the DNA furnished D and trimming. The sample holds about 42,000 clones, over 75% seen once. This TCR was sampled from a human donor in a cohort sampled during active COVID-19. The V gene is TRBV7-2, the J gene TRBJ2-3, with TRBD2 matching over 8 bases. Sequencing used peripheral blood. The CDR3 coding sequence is TGTGCCAGCGGAACGGGAGGGAGGCCTCTGGATACGCAGTATTTT. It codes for CASGTGGRPLDTQYF.